These 27 T cell receptor beta chains share one sample of origin, sequenced in a study of response to subunit inactivated influenza vaccine. Using its own MiXCR run on the RT-PCR reads, TCRdb lists one record per CDR3 protein. Found here are 800,000 to 1,000,000 distinct CDR3 sequences, around 21% of them singletons; the top ten hold roughly 10%. The specimen comprised PBMCs from blood, sampled approximately 5 days after vaccination. These receptors all come from a man aged 50 or older who received an inactivated influenza vaccine.

This clonotype was observed a few times. The rearrangement joins TRBV10-2 to TRBJ2-1; weak D call: TRBD2 (6 bases). Germline CDR1 and CDR2: WSHSY and SAAADI. The germline V and J ends were trimmed by 1 base and 5 bases, with 15 bases remaining between them. This CDR3 comprises 16 residues. CDR3 coding DNA: TGCGCCAGCAGTGAGTATGGGGGGACCGAGAACAATGAGCAGTTCTTC. This gives the protein CASSEYGGTENNEQFF.

The chain recombines TRBV3-1 with TRBJ2-2, with TRBD1 matching over 9 bases. Germline V gives CDR1 LGHDT, CDR2 YNNKEL (reference sequence). The J segment lost 10 bases and the V segment lost 1 base, leaving 1 base of the junction unmatched. The CDR3 covers 13 residues. CDR3 sequence (DNA): TGTGCCAGCAGCCAAGGGACAGGGGTGGAGCTGTTTTTT. Its protein product is CASSQGTGVELFF. Filled out from reference TRBV3-1 and TRBJ2-2, the complete variable domain reads DTAVSQTPKYLVTQMGNDKSIKCEQNLGHDTMYWYKQDSKKFLKIMFSYNNKELIINETVPNRFSPKSPDKAHLNLHINSLELGDSAVYFCASSQGTGVELFFGEGSRLTVL.

The chain combines TRBV6-2 or TRBV6-3 with TRBJ1-2; no reliable D call. The germline V gene has CDR1 MNHEY and CDR2 SVGEGT. This CDR3 is 16 amino acids long. V shed 3 bases and J shed 5 bases, with 19 bases lying between them. The CDR3 spells CASSYAGVETVYGYTF. The CDR3 DNA reads TGTGCCAGCAGTTATGCGGGTGTGGAGACGGTTTATGGCTACACCTTC.

V usage is TRBV28 and J usage is TRBJ2-1; 13 nucleotides align to TRBD2. This CDR3 has 17 residues. The J segment lost 5 bases and the V segment lost 6 bases, leaving 10 bases of the junction unmatched. CDR1 MDHEN and CDR2 SYDVKM come from the germline V gene. The CDR3 spells CASSTSGTSGVNNEQFF. DNA for the CDR3: TGTGCCAGCAGCACCAGTGGGACTAGCGGGGTGAACAATGAGCAGTTCTTC.

In this sample, this clonotype turned up a few times. The chain uses TRBV5-1 and TRBJ1-4; D call uncertain. The CDR3 has 15 amino acids. CDR1 is SGHRS, CDR2 YFSETQ, per germline. V lost 2 bases and J lost 5, with 13 bases in between. As DNA, the CDR3 is TGCGCCAGCAGCTTAGGGAGCTCCGAGAATGAAAAACTGTTTTTT. This codes for CASSLGSSENEKLFF.

About this clonotype: Germline and junction disagree at one end, which may indicate a read error. The chain recombines TRBV6-1 with TRBJ1-1; D is perhaps TRBD1 (5 bases). The germline V gene has CDR1 MNHNS and CDR2 SASEGT. The CDR3 covers 15 residues. The CDR3 here is CVSSPQELMNTEAFF. DNA of the CDR3: TGTGTCAGCAGCCCACAGGAGCTAATGAACACTGAAGCTTTCTTT.

The rearrangement joins TRBV9 to TRBJ2-7; D is perhaps TRBD2 (6 bases). This CDR3 has 14 residues. Germline CDR1 and CDR2: SGDLS and YYNGEE. V was cut by 4 bases and J by 0 bases, with 11 bases left in between. CDR3 in amino acids: CASSTGGSSYEQYF. In DNA, the CDR3 is TGTGCCAGCAGCACCGGGGGTAGCTCCTACGAGCAGTACTTC.

The J gene is TRBJ2-7, the V gene TRBV20-1; D call uncertain. This CDR3 has 13 residues. Germline CDR1 is DFQATT and CDR2 is SNEGSKA (reference sequence). The germline V and J ends were trimmed by 5 bases and 1 base, with 12 bases remaining between them. In nucleotides, the CDR3 is TGCAGTGCTTCCCTTATGGGTTCCTACGAGCAGTACTTC. Translation gives CSASLMGSYEQYF.

V usage is TRBV27 and J usage is TRBJ2-7; weak D call: TRBD2 (6 bases). CDR3 length: 15 residues. Germline assignment: CDR1 MNHEY and CDR2 SMNVEV (reference sequence). V lost 3 bases to trimming and J lost 7 bases, with 19 bases between them. DNA of the CDR3: TGTGCCAGCAGTTTCGGGGGAGTCGGGCCTCAAGAGCAGTACTTC. It yields the protein CASSFGGVGPQEQYF.

The table lists this clonotype with many counts. The gene calls are TRBV24-1 and TRBJ2-2; the match to TRBD1 covers 9 bases. V lost 4 bases and J lost 4; bases outside the gene matches: 6. The CDR3 runs to 16 residues. Germline CDR1 is KGHDR and CDR2 is SFDVKD. The CDR3 nucleotides read TGTGCCACCAGTGACCCCGGGACAGGGCCCACCGGGGAGCTGTTTTTT. This translates into CATSDPGTGPTGELFF.

V gene TRBV12-3 or TRBV12-4 combines with J gene TRBJ2-1, with unresolved D. Trimming took 5 bases from V and 8 from J, leaving 13 bases between them. The CDR3 has 13 amino acids. CDR3 DNA sequence: TGTGCCAGCAGTCCCGCTTTCGAGTATGAGCAGTTCTTC. The encoded protein is CASSPAFEYEQFF.

This clonotype appeared a few times. The J gene is TRBJ1-2, the V gene TRBV5-1; 8 bases agree with TRBD1. CDR3 length: 16 amino acids. Trimming removed 1 base from V and 5 bases from J; junction bases left unmatched: 10. The germline gives CDR1 SGHRS, CDR2 YFSETQ. DNA of the CDR3: TGCGCCAGCAGCTTGAGTGGACAGGGCGTAGGGTATGGCTACACCTTC. Translated, it gives CASSLSGQGVGYGYTF.

The chain carries TRBV20-1 and TRBJ2-1, with D perhaps matching TRBD1 or TRBD2 (6 bases each). This CDR3 region has 15 residues. V lost 6 bases to trimming and J lost 4 bases, with 19 bases between them. Per germline, CDR1 DFQATT and CDR2 SNEGSKA (reference sequence). The CDR3 reads CSAPNPTGAYNEQFF. The CDR3 DNA follows: TGCAGTGCCCCAAACCCAACGGGGGCTTACAATGAGCAGTTCTTC.

The chain has TRBV4-2 and TRBJ2-1, with 9 bases fitting TRBD2. From germline, CDR1 is LGHNA and CDR2 YNFKEQ. After removal of 4 bases from V and 7 bases from J, the junction contained 11 bases not matched to a gene. This CDR3 spans 16 amino acids. CDR3 sequence reads: CASSPRTSEEANEQFF. In DNA form, the CDR3 reads TGTGCCAGCAGCCCTAGGACTAGCGAAGAGGCGAATGAGCAGTTCTTC.

The rearrangement uses TRBV21-1 and TRBJ2-1; the table's D call TRBD2 went unverified against the DNA. TRBV21-1 is a documented pseudogene. There are 19 residues in the CDR3. CDR3: CASNQNGEGTSGRASEQFF. The DNA of the CDR3 is TGTGCCAGCAACCAAAATGGTGAAGGGACTAGCGGGAGGGCCAGTGAGCAGTTCTTC.

Turning to this clonotype: This may arise from a read error, as a much more abundant clone is one base away. This chain uses TRBV28 with TRBJ2-7; D call uncertain. Trimming cost V 2 bases and J 13 bases, with 18 bases left between them. The CDR3 length is 13 residues. Germline V gene sequence: CDR1 MDHEN, CDR2 SYDVKM. CDR3 in amino acids: CASSLQENSRLYF. CDR3 coding DNA: TGTGCCAGCAGTTTACAGGAGAACAGCCGGTTATACTTC.

This clonotype was detected a few times. V usage is TRBV2 and J usage is TRBJ1-1; D is ambiguous. Germline CDR1 is SNHLY and CDR2 is FYNNEI. V was pared by 7 bases and J by 0 bases, with 18 bases between. This CDR3 has 16 amino acids. For the CDR3, the DNA is TGTGCCAGCATTTTGCTTGGGGTAGGGTTGAACACTGAAGCTTTCTTT. It specifies CASILLGVGLNTEAFF.

The sample holds a few counts of this clonotype. The chain links TRBV28 to TRBJ2-1, with D perhaps assigned TRBD1 or TRBD2 (5 bases each). Germline loops: CDR1 MDHEN, CDR2 SYDVKM. This CDR3 spans 16 amino acids. V shed 4 bases and J shed 4 bases, with 17 bases lying between them. The CDR3 sequence is CASSYVGDLRYNEQFF. The CDR3 nucleotides read TGTGCCAGCAGTTATGTCGGGGACCTCAGATACAATGAGCAGTTCTTC.

The gene calls are TRBV7-6 and TRBJ2-7; 7 nucleotides align to TRBD1. The CDR3 extends over 14 amino acids. Losses at the gene ends were 4 bases for V and 5 bases for J; bases not matched to a gene: 8. Germline V gene lookup returns CDR1 SGHVS and CDR2 FNYEAQ. CDR3 in DNA: TGTGCCAGCAGCTCCCCCCGACAGGGAGACGAGCAGTACTTC. Protein product: CASSSPRQGDEQYF.

This chain connects TRBV12-3 or TRBV12-4 to TRBJ1-5, with unresolved D. The CDR3 length is 14 residues. With 3 bases removed from V and 0 bases from J, the gap between germline ends came to 6 bases. This CDR3 is CASSLYYSNQPQHF. CDR3 DNA: TGTGCCAGCAGTTTGTATTATAGCAATCAGCCCCAGCATTTT.

The chain is built from TRBV4-2 and TRBJ2-3; maybe TRBD1 (6 bases). CDR3 length equals 14 residues. Per the germline V gene, CDR1 is LGHNA and CDR2 is YNFKEQ. Deletions cut 3 bases from V and 0 bases from J, with 7 bases between. The CDR3 DNA follows: TGTGCCAGCAGCCACACAGGGAGCACAGATACGCAGTATTTT. Translating it yields CASSHTGSTDTQYF.

The V and J genes are TRBV7-2 and TRBJ1-5; D uncertain. From germline, CDR1 is SGHTA and CDR2 FQGNSA. The CDR3 has 16 residues. Trimming removed 5 bases from V and 3 bases from J, with 17 bases in between. CDR3 DNA: TGTGCCAGCAGCCTAGAAGCGGGGAGATACAATCAGCCCCAGCATTTT. The encoded protein is CASSLEAGRYNQPQHF.

This sequence joins TRBV6-2 or TRBV6-3 and TRBJ2-5, with a possible D match to TRBD2 (6 bases). Germline V gene lookup returns CDR1 MNHEY and CDR2 SVGEGT. Trimming stripped 6 bases from V and 2 bases from J, with 13 bases between. The length of the CDR3 is 14 residues. The CDR3 coding sequence is TGTGCCAGCAGAGCCGGGGGAACGCAAGAGACCCAGTACTTC. This codes for CASRAGGTQETQYF.

In this sample, this clonotype turned up a few times. The chain uses TRBV6-1 and TRBJ2-7, with no clear D. The CDR3 covers 13 residues. Germline V gives CDR1 MNHNS, CDR2 SASEGT. Between the trimmed V and J ends, which lost 2 bases and 4 bases, there was a span of 9 bases. The CDR3 is CASSELPEYEQYF. For the CDR3, the DNA is TGTGCCAGCAGTGAACTTCCTGAATACGAGCAGTACTTC.

This clonotype showed up many times. The chain combines TRBV5-6 with TRBJ2-3, with 9 bases that match TRBD1. V lost 1 base, J lost 2 bases, and 8 bases stayed unmatched. The CDR3 sequence is 17 residues long. In germline, CDR1 is SGHDT, CDR2 YYEEEE. CDR3 sequence: CASSLYAGTGNTDTQYF. As DNA, the CDR3 is TGTGCCAGCAGCTTGTATGCCGGGACAGGGAACACAGATACGCAGTATTTT.

This clonotype was detected only once. This sequence joins TRBV11-2 and TRBJ2-1; D is perhaps TRBD2 (5 bases). CDR3 length equals 13 residues. V was pared by 8 bases and J by 8 bases, with 16 bases between. Germline CDR1 is SGHAT and CDR2 is FQNNGV. CDR3 loop: CASRAEGLDEQFF. CDR3 nucleotides: TGTGCCAGCCGAGCTGAGGGATTGGATGAGCAGTTCTTC.

This clonotype appeared a few times. The gene calls are TRBV5-1 and TRBJ1-2, with D tentatively TRBD1 (6 bases). The CDR3 runs to 13 residues. Per the germline V gene, CDR1 is SGHRS and CDR2 is YFSETQ. Trimming cost V 4 bases and J 2 bases, with 9 bases left between them. The CDR3 DNA sequence: TGCGCCAGCAGCGGAGGACAGAACTATGGCTACACCTTC. This codes for CASSGGQNYGYTF.